Below are 15 T cell receptor beta chains sequenced from a single sample in a study of blood T cell repertoires in COVID-19. The protocol was immunoSEQ multiplex PCR, while the TCRdb copy is restricted to in-frame clones and leaves out a portion. The sample shows about 190,000 clones, around nine tenths of them seen only once. Sequencing used peripheral blood. The receptors stem from a man aged 40-50 years with acute or convalescent COVID-19.

The chain combines TRBV5-4 with TRBJ2-5, with 13 nucleotides matching TRBD2. Losses at the gene ends were 4 bases for V and 2 bases for J; bases not matched to a gene: 8. Germline values: CDR1 SGHNT, CDR2 YYREEE (reference sequence). The CDR3 length is 17 residues. The DNA of the CDR3 is TGTGCCAGCAGCCCCCCAACTAGCGGGGGGGAACAAGAGACCCAGTACTTC. Protein sequence: CASSPPTSGGEQETQYF.

This chain connects TRBV7-9 to TRBJ2-3; the match to TRBD2 covers 10 bases. V was pared by 2 bases and J by 11 bases, with 10 bases of the junction left unmatched. The CDR3 has 15 residues. Per the germline V gene, CDR1 is SEHNR and CDR2 is FQNEAQ (reference sequence). The CDR3 bases are TGTGCCAGCAGCTTAACGGGACTAGCGAACTGGGAGCAGTATTTT. This encodes CASSLTGLANWEQYF.

This chain uses TRBV5-1 with TRBJ1-6, with TRBD1 matching 9 bases. From germline, CDR1 is SGHRS and CDR2 YFSETQ. This CDR3 spans 15 amino acids. The V gene end was trimmed by 4 bases and the J gene end by 7 bases; junction bases not matched to a gene: 6. In nucleotides, the CDR3 is TGCGCCAGCAGCGGGGACAGGGTTCGGAATTCACCCCTCCACTTT. The encoded protein is CASSGDRVRNSPLHF.

The rearrangement joins TRBV2 to TRBJ1-2; TRBD1 matches 10 bases. CDR3 length equals 14 residues. Per germline, CDR1 SNHLY and CDR2 FYNNEI. V trimming: 6 bases; J trimming: 7 bases; junction bases outside the gene matches: 8. Here the CDR3 reads CASSGDRGVSGYTF. CDR3 DNA sequence: TGTGCCAGCAGCGGGGACAGGGGAGTAAGTGGCTACACCTTC. Full variable domain (outside the CDR3, taken from reference TRBV2 and TRBJ1-2): EPEVTQTPSHQVTQMGQEVILRCVPISNHLYFYWYRQILGQKVEFLVSFYNNEISEKSEIFDDQFSVERPDGSNFTLKIRSTKLEDSAMYFCASSGDRGVSGYTFGSGTRLTVV.

The rearrangement joins TRBV5-1 to TRBJ1-1; 8 positions agree with TRBD1. CDR3 length equals 15 residues. With 3 bases clipped from V and 0 bases from J, the junction kept 4 bases outside the gene matches. Germline CDR1 SGHRS, CDR2 YFSETQ. The CDR3: CASSWTGTLNTEAFF. The DNA of the CDR3 is TGCGCCAGCAGCTGGACAGGGACCCTGAACACTGAAGCTTTCTTT.

The chain couples TRBV10-3 to TRBJ1-6, with D possibly being TRBD1 (5 bases). CDR1 ENHRY and CDR2 SYGVKD come from the germline V gene. The CDR3 is 17 residues long. V shed 1 base and J shed 0 bases, with 10 bases lying between them. The CDR3 region has the DNA TGTGCCATCAGTGAGTTTGGAGACAGCTCCTATAATTCACCCCTCCACTTT. It codes for CAISEFGDSSYNSPLHF.

The chain recombines TRBV3-1 (or the pseudogene TRBV3-2) with TRBJ1-2; D not resolved. There are 15 residues in the CDR3. Germline CDR1 is LGHDT and CDR2 is YNNKEL (reference sequence). V lost 4 bases and J lost 4, with 16 bases in between. The CDR3 DNA reads TGTGCCAGCAGCCCCTTAAGATCCACAGCCTATGGCTACACCTTC. It translates to CASSPLRSTAYGYTF.

The rearrangement uses TRBV6-5 and TRBJ1-2; 7 bases map to TRBD1. J gave up 6 bases and V 6 bases, and 7 bases lay outside the gene matches. This CDR3 has 13 amino acids. Germline V gene data show CDR1 as MNHEY and CDR2 as SVGAGI. CDR3 nucleotides: TGTGCCAGCAGCCGACAGGGAAGTAATGGCTACACCTTC. This codes for CASSRQGSNGYTF.

The chain joins TRBV5-1 to TRBJ1-1; possibly TRBD1 for D (5 bases). Trimming shortened V by 2 bases and J by 0 bases, and 14 bases separated the two germline ends. CDR1 and CDR2 from the germline V gene are SGHRS and YFSETQ. The CDR3 has 16 amino acids. CDR3: CASSFGGVSVNTEAFF. DNA for the CDR3: TGCGCCAGCAGCTTCGGGGGGGTTTCGGTGAACACTGAAGCTTTCTTT.

The chain has TRBV19 and TRBJ2-1; the match to TRBD1 covers 8 bases. Germline CDR1 LNHDA, CDR2 SQIVND (reference sequence). The CDR3 sequence is 15 residues long. J was trimmed by 9 bases and V by 5 bases; bases with no gene match: 12. CDR3 coding DNA: TGTGCCAGTAGTCGACAGGGGACTTCGGTGGGTGAGCAGTTCTTC. Its protein is CASSRQGTSVGEQFF. Filled out from reference TRBV19 and TRBJ2-1, the complete variable domain reads DGGITQSPKYLFRKEGQNVTLSCEQNLNHDAMYWYRQDPGQGLRLIYYSQIVNDFQKGDIAEGYSVSREKKESFPLTVTSAQKNPTAFYLCASSRQGTSVGEQFFGPGTRLTVL.

The V gene is TRBV4-2, the J gene TRBJ2-2; 7 bases are shared with TRBD1. The CDR3 has 16 residues. Germline loops: CDR1 LGHNA, CDR2 YNFKEQ. The ends lost 0 bases at V and 1 base at J; junction bases unmatched: 2. CDR3 sequence (DNA): TGTGCCAGCAGCCAAGAGACAGGGTGGAACACCGGGGAGCTGTTTTTT. This sequence encodes CASSQETGWNTGELFF.

The chain links TRBV3-1 (or the pseudogene TRBV3-2) to TRBJ1-1; weak D call: TRBD1 (5 bases). The germline V and J ends were trimmed by 1 base and 0 bases, with 9 bases remaining between them. The CDR3 loop spans 15 amino acids. Germline CDR1 LGHDT, CDR2 YNNKEL (reference sequence). CDR3 region: CASSQGGRMNTEAFF. DNA for the CDR3: TGTGCCAGCAGCCAAGGGGGCCGTATGAACACTGAAGCTTTCTTT.

V and J are TRBV19 and TRBJ1-3; no definite D call. V was pared by 7 bases and J by 0 bases, with 16 bases between. Germline V gene sequence: CDR1 LNHDA, CDR2 SQIVND (reference sequence). The CDR3 covers 16 residues. CDR3 protein: CASMGSRTNSGNTIYF. The DNA for the CDR3 is TGTGCCAGTATGGGGAGCAGAACCAACTCTGGAAACACCATATATTTT. The full variable domain, in which reference TRBV19 and TRBJ1-3 provide the parts outside the CDR3, is DGGITQSPKYLFRKEGQNVTLSCEQNLNHDAMYWYRQDPGQGLRLIYYSQIVNDFQKGDIAEGYSVSREKKESFPLTVTSAQKNPTAFYLCASMGSRTNSGNTIYFGEGSWLTVV.

The rearrangement joins TRBV5-6 to TRBJ1-4, with TRBD1 matching over 7 bases. The germline gives CDR1 SGHDT, CDR2 YYEEEE. CDR3 length: 14 amino acids. The V gene end was trimmed by 1 base and the J gene end by 8 bases; junction bases not matched to a gene: 5. The CDR3 DNA reads as TGTGCCAGCAGCTTGTACGCAGGGGGGGAAAAACTGTTTTTT. This encodes CASSLYAGGEKLFF.

The chain couples TRBV18 to TRBJ2-1, with D possibly being TRBD2 (6 bases). Trimming stripped 2 bases from V and 4 bases from J, with 18 bases between. CDR1 KGHSH and CDR2 LQKENI come from the germline V gene. This CDR3 has 17 amino acids. This chain's CDR3 is CASSPVARGWIYNEQFF. The DNA for the CDR3 is TGTGCCAGCTCACCAGTGGCTCGGGGGTGGATATACAATGAGCAGTTCTTC.